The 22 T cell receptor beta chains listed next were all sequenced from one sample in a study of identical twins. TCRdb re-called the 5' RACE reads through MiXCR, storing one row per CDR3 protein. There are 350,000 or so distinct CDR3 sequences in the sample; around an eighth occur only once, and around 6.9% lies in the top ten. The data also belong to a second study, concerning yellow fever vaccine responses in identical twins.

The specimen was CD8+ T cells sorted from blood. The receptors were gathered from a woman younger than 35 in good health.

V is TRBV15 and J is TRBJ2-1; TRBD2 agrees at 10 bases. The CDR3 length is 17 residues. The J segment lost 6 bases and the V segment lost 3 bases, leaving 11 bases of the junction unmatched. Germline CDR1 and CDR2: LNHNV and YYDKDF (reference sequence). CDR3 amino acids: CATSRKLAGQERNEQFF. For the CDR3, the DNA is TGTGCCACCAGCAGGAAACTAGCGGGGCAGGAACGCAATGAGCAGTTCTTC.

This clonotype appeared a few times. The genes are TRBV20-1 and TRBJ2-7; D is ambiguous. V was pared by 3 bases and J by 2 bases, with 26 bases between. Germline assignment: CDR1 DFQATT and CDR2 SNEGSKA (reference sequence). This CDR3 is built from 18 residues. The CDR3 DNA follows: TGCAGTGCTAGTTTATTAGTCGCTAGGTGGAACAGAACCTACGAGCAGTACTTC. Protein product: CSASLLVARWNRTYEQYF.

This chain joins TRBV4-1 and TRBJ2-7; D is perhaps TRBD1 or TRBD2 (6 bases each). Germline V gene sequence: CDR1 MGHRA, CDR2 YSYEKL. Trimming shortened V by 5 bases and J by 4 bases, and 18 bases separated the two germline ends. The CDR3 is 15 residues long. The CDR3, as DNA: TGCGCCAGCAGCTCTGATTGGGGGGCAATGTACGAGCAGTACTTC. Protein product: CASSSDWGAMYEQYF.

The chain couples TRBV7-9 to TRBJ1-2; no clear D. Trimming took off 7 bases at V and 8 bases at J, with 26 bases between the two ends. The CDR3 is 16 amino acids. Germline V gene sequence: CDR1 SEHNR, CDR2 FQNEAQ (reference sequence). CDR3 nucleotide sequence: TGTGCCAGCACCGGGGAGAGTAGTAAACGGTTTGAGGGCTACACCTTC. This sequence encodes CASTGESSKRFEGYTF.

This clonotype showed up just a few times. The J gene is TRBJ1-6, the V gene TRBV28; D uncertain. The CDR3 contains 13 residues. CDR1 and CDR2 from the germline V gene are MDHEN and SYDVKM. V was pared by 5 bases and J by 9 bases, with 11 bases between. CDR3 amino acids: CASSPSASSPLHF. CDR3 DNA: TGTGCCAGCAGTCCCTCAGCGTCTTCACCCCTCCACTTT.

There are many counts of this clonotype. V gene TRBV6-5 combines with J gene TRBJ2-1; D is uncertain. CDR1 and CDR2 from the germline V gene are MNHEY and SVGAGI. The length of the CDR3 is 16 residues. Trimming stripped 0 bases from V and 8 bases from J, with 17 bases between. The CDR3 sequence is CASSYSFSTIRDEQFF. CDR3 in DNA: TGTGCCAGCAGTTACTCGTTCTCTACCATTCGGGATGAGCAGTTCTTC.

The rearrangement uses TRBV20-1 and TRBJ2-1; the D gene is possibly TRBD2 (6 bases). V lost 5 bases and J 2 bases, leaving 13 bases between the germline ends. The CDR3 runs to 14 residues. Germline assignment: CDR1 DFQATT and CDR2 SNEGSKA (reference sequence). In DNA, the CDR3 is TGCAGTGCTTCGGCCAGCGGGCCCTACAATGAGCAGTTCTTC. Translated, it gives CSASASGPYNEQFF.

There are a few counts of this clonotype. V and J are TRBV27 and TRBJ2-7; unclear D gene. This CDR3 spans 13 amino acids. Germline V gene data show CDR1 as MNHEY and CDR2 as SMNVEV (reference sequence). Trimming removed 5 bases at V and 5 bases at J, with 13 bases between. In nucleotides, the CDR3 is TGTGCCAGCAGTCCGACGAGGTTGCACGAGCAGTACGTC. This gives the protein CASSPTRLHEQYV.

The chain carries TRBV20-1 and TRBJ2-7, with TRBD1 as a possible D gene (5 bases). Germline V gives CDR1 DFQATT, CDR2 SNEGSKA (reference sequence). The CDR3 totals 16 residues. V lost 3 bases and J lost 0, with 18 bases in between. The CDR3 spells CSASDHSGFDSYEQYV. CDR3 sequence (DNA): TGCAGTGCTAGTGACCACTCAGGGTTTGACTCCTACGAGCAGTACGTC.

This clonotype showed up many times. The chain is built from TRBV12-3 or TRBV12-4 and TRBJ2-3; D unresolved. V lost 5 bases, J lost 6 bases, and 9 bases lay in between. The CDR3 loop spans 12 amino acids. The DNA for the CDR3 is TGTGCCAGCAGTCCGGAACGGGATACGCAGTATTTT. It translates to CASSPERDTQYF.

The CDR3 sequence is CSARGAAYEQYV. CDR3 in DNA: TGCAGTGCTAGGGGGGCAGCCTACGAGCAGTACGTC. The V and J genes are TRBV20-1 and TRBJ2-7; tentative D call: TRBD1 (6 bases). The CDR3 runs 12 residues. The germline V gene encodes CDR1 DFQATT and CDR2 SNEGSKA (reference sequence). Trimming pared 3 bases from V and 2 bases from J, leaving 8 bases between.

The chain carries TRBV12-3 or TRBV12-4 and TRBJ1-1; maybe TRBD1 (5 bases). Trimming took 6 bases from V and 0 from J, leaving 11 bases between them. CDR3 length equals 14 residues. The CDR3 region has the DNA TGTGCCAGCAGCGTGGGGGGATTGAACACTGAAGCTTTCTTT. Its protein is CASSVGGLNTEAFF.

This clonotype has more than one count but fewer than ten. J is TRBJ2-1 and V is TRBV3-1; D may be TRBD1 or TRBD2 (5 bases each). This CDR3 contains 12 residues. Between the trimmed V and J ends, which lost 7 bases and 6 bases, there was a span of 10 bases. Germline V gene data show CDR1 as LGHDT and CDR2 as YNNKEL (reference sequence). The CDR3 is CASNEGFNEQFF. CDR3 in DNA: TGTGCCAGCAACGAGGGGTTCAATGAGCAGTTCTTC.

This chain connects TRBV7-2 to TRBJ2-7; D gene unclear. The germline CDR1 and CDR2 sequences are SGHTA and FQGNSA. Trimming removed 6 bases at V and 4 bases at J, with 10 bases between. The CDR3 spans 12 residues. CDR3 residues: CASSYRDYEQYV. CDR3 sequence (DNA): TGTGCCAGCAGTTATAGAGATTACGAGCAGTACGTC.

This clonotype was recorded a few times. Here the CDR3 reads CASSSGLAGGSAAYNEQFF. The CDR3 nucleotides read TGTGCCAGCAGCTCCGGACTAGCGGGAGGGTCTGCCGCCTACAATGAGCAGTTCTTC. V gene TRBV9 combines with J gene TRBJ2-1, with 15 bases identical to TRBD2. Trimming removed 4 bases from V and 2 bases from J; junction bases left unmatched: 10. Germline V gene lookup returns CDR1 SGDLS and CDR2 YYNGEE. The CDR3 runs 19 residues.

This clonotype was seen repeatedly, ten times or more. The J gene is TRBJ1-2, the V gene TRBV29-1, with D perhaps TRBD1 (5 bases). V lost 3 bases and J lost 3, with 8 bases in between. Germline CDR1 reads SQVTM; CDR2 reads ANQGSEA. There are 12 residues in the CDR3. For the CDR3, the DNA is TGCAGCGTTGACGGGACGGACTATGGCTACACCTTC. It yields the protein CSVDGTDYGYTF. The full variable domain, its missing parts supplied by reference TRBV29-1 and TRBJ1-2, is SAVISQKPSRDICQRGTSLTIQCQVDSQVTMMFWYRQQPGQSLTLIATANQGSEATYESGFVIDKFPISRPNLTFSTLTVSNMSPEDSSIYLCSVDGTDYGYTFGSGTRLTVV.

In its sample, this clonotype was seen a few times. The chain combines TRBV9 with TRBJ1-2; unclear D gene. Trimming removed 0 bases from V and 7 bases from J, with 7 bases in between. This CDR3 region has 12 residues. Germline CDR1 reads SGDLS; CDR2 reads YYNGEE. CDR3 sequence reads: CASSVGGSGYTF. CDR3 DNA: TGTGCCAGCAGCGTAGGCGGTTCTGGCTACACCTTC. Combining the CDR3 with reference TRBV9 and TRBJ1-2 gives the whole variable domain DSGVTQTPKHLITATGQRVTLRCSPRSGDLSVYWYQQSLDQGLQFLIQYYNGEERAKGNILERFSAQQFPDLHSELNLSSLELGDSALYFCASSVGGSGYTFGSGTRLTVV.

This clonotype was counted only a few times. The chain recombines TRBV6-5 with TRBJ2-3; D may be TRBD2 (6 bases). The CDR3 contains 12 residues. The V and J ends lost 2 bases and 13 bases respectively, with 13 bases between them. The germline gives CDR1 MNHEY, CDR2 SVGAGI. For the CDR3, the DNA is TGTGCCAGCAGTTACGGAGCGGGCGCAGAGTATTTT. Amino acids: CASSYGAGAEYF.

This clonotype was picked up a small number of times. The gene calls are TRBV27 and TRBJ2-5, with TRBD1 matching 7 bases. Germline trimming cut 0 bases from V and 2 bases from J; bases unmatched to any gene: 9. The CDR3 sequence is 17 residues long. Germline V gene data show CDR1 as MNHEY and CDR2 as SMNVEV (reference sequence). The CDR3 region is CASSLSAPGQTQETQYF. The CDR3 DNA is TGTGCCAGCAGTTTATCGGCGCCGGGACAGACGCAAGAGACCCAGTACTTC.

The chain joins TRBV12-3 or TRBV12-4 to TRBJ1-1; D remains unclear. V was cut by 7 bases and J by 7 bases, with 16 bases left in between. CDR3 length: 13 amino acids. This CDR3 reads CASTDGGVGEAFF. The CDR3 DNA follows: TGTGCCAGCACCGACGGCGGGGTGGGTGAAGCTTTCTTT.

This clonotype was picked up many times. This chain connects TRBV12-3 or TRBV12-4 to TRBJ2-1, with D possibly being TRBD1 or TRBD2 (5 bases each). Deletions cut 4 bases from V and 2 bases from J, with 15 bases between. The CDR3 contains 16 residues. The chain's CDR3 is CASSSWTRGAYNEQFF. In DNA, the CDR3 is TGTGCCAGCAGTTCCTGGACCCGAGGGGCCTACAATGAGCAGTTCTTC.

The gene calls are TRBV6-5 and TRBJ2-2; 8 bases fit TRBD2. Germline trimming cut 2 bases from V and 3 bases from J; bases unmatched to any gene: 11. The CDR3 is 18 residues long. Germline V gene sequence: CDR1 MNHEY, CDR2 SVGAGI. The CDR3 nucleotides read TGTGCCAGCAGTTACCACGGGGGGGGGGTGATGGACACCGGGGAGCTGTTTTTT. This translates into CASSYHGGGVMDTGELFF.